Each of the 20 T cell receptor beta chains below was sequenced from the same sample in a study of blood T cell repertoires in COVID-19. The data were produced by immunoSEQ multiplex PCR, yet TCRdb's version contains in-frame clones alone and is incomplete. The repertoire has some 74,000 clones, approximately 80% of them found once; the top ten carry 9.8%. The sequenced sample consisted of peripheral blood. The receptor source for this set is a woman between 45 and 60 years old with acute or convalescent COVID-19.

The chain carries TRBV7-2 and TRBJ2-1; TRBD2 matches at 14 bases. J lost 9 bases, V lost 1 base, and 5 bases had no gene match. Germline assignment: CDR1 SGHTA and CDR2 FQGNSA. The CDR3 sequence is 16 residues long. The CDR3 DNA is TGTGCCAGCAGCTTAGGGTCGGGACTAGCGGGAGTTGAGCAGTTCTTC. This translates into CASSLGSGLAGVEQFF.

CDR3 sequence: CASSFTGGGGYTF. The CDR3 DNA follows: TGTGCCAGCAGCTTCACAGGCGGGGGCGGCTACACCTTC. This rearrangement joins TRBV5-4 to TRBJ1-2; a weak D match, TRBD1 (6 bases). V was trimmed by 2 bases and J by 8 bases, leaving 13 bases between them. The CDR3 is 13 amino acids. Looked up from germline, CDR1 is SGHNT and CDR2 is YYREEE (reference sequence).

CDR3 sequence reads: CASSLGQGNYGYTF. The CDR3, as DNA: TGTGCCAGCAGCTTGGGACAGGGCAACTATGGCTACACCTTC. This chain connects TRBV5-8 to TRBJ1-2; TRBD1 agrees at 7 bases. The CDR3 is 14 amino acids. V lost 0 bases to trimming and J lost 2 bases; unmatched junction nucleotides: 1. Germline V gives CDR1 SGHTS, CDR2 YDEGEE.

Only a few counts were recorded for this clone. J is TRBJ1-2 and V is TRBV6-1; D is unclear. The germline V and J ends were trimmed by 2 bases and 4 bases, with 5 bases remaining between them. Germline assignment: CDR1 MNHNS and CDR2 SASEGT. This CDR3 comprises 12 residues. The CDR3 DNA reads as TGTGCCAGCAGTGAATCGGGCTATGGCTACACCTTC. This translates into CASSESGYGYTF.

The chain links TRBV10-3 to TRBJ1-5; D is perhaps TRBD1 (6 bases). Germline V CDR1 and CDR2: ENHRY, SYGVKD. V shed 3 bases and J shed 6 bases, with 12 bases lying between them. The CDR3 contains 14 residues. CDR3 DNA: TGTGCCATCAGTGAACAGGGTACGTCTCAGCCCCAGCATTTT. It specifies CAISEQGTSQPQHF.

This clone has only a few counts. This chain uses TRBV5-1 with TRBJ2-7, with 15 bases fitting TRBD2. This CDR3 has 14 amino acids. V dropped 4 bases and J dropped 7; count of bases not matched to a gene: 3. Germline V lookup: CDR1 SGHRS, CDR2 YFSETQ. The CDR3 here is CASSPGTSGREQYF. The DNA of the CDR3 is TGCGCCAGCAGCCCTGGGACTAGCGGGAGGGAGCAGTACTTC. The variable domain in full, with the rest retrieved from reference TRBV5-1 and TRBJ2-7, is KAGVTQTPRYLIKTRGQQVTLSCSPISGHRSVSWYQQTPGQGLQFLFEYFSETQRNKGNFPGRFSGRQFSNSRSEMNVSTLELGDSALYLCASSPGTSGREQYFGPGTRLTVT.

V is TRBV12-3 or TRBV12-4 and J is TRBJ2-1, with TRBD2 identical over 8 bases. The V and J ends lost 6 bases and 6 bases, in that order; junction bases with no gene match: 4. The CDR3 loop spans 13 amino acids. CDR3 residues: CASRTGRGNEQFF. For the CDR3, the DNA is TGTGCCAGCAGGACCGGGAGGGGCAATGAGCAGTTCTTC.

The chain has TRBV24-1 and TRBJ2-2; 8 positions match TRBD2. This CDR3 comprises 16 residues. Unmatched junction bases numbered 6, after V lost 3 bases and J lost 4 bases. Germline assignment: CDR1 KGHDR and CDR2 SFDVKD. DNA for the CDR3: TGTGCCACCAGTGATCCGGGAGGGCCGGGCACCGGGGAGCTGTTTTTT. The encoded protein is CATSDPGGPGTGELFF.

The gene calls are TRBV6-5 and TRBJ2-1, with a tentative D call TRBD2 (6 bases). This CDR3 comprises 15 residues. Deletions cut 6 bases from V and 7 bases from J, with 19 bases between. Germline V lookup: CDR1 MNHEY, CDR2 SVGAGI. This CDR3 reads CASRFLRGSGNEQFF. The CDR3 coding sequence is TGTGCCAGCAGGTTTTTACGGGGGTCTGGAAATGAGCAGTTCTTC.

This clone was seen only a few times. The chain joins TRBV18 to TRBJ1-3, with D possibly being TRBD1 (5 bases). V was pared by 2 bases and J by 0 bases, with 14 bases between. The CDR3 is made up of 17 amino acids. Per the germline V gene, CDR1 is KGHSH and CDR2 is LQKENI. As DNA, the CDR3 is TGTGCCAGCTCACCAGCTCAGGGAGGGCTCTCTGGAAACACCATATATTTT. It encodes CASSPAQGGLSGNTIYF.

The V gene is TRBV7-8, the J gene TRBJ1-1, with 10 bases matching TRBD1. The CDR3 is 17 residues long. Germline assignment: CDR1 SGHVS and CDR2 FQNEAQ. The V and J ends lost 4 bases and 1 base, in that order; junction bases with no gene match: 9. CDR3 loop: CASSYYGDRGENTEAFF. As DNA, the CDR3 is TGTGCCAGCAGCTACTATGGGGACAGGGGTGAGAACACTGAAGCTTTCTTT.

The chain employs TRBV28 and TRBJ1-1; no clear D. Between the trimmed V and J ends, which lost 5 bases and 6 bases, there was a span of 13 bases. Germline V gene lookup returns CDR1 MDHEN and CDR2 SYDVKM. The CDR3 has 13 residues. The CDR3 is CASSPSVYAEAFF. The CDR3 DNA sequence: TGTGCCAGCAGTCCGAGCGTTTATGCTGAAGCTTTCTTT. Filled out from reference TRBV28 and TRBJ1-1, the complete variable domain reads DVKVTQSSRYLVKRTGEKVFLECVQDMDHENMFWYRQDPGLGLRLIYFSYDVKMKEKGDIPEGYSVSREKKERFSLILESASTNQTSMYLCASSPSVYAEAFFGQGTRLTVV.

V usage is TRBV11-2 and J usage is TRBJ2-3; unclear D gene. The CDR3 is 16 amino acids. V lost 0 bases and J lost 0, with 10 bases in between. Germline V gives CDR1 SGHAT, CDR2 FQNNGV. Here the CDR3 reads CASSLELLPSTDTQYF. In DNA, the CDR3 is TGTGCCAGCAGCTTAGAGTTACTACCAAGCACAGATACGCAGTATTTT.

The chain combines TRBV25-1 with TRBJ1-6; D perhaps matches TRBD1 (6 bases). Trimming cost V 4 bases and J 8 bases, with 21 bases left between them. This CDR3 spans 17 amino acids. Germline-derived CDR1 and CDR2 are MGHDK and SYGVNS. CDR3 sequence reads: CASSVSGGVQGYSPLHF. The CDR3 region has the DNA TGTGCCAGCAGTGTGTCGGGAGGGGTGCAGGGGTATTCACCCCTCCACTTT.

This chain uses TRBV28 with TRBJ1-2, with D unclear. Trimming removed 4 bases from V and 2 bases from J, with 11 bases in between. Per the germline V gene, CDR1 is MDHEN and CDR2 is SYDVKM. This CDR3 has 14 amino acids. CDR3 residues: CASSSGSGNYGYTF. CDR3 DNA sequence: TGTGCCAGCAGTTCGGGTTCGGGGAACTATGGCTACACCTTC.

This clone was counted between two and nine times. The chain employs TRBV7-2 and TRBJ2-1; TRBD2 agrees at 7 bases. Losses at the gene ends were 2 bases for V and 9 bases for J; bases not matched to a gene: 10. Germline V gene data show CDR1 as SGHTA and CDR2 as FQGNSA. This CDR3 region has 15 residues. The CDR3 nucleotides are TGTGCCAGCAGCTTACGGCGGGGACCGGGGGGTGAGCAGTTCTTC. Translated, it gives CASSLRRGPGGEQFF.

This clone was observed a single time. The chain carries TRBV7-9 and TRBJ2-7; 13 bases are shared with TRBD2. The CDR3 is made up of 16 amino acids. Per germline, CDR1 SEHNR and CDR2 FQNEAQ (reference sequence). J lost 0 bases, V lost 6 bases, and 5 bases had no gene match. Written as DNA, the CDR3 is TGTGCCAGCAGACCCGGGACTAGCGGGGACTCCTACGAGCAGTACTTC. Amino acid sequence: CASRPGTSGDSYEQYF.

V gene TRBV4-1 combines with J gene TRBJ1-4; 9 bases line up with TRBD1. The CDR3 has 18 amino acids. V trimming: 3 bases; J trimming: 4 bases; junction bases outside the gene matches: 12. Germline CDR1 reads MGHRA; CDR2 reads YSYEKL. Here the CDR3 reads CASSQIQGALTLNEKLFF. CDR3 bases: TGCGCCAGCAGCCAGATACAGGGGGCATTGACTCTTAATGAAAAACTGTTTTTT.

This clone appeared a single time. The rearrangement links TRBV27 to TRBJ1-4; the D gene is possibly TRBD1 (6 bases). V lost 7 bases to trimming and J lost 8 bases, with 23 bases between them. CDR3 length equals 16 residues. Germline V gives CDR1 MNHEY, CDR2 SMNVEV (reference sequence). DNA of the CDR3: TGTGCCAGCAAGCCGACGGACAGCCTAATGGGGGAAAAACTGTTTTTT. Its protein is CASKPTDSLMGEKLFF.

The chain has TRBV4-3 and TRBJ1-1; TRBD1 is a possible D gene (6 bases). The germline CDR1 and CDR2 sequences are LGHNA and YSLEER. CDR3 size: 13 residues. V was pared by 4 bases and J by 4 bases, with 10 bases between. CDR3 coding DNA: TGCGCCAGCAGCCCCACAGGGATCACTGAAGCTTTCTTT. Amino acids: CASSPTGITEAFF.